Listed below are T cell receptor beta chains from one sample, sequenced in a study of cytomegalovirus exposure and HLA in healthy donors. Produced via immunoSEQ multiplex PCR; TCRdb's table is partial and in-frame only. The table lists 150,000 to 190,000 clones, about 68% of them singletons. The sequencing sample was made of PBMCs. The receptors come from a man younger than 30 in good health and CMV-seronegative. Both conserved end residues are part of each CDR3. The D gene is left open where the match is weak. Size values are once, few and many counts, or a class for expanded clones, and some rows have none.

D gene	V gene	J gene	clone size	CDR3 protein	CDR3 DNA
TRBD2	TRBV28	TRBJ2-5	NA	CASSPGLAGGAETQYF	TGTGCCAGCAGTCCCGGACTAGCGGGAGGGGCTGAGACCCAGTACTTC
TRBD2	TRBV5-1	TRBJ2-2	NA	CASSLLAPKSTGELFF	TGCGCCAGCAGCTTACTAGCGCCAAAAAGCACCGGGGAGCTGTTTTTT
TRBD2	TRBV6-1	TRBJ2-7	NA	CASSEGTSGRGYEQYF	TGTGCCAGCAGTGAGGGGACTAGCGGGAGGGGGTACGAGCAGTACTTC
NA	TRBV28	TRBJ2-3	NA	CASSSPSRGADTQYF	TGTGCCAGCAGTTCTCCATCCCGGGGTGCAGATACGCAGTATTTT
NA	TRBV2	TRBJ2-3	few	CASSGSGSGTDTQYF	TGTGCCAGCAGTGGTTCGGGGTCGGGCACAGATACGCAGTATTTT
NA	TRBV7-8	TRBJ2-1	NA	CASSPRGALNEQFF	TGTGCCAGCAGCCCCCGGGGGGCGCTTAATGAGCAGTTCTTC
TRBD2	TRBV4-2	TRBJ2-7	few	CASSQDRVSGTLSSYEQYF	TGTGCCAGCAGCCAAGATCGGGTTAGCGGGACACTTAGCTCCTACGAGCAGTACTTC
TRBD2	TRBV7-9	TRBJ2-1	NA	CASSFGTSVYNEQFF	TGTGCCAGCAGCTTCGGCACTAGCGTTTACAATGAGCAGTTCTTC
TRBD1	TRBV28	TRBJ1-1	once	CASSPGQTNTEAFF	TGTGCCAGCAGCCCGGGACAGACGAACACTGAAGCTTTCTTT
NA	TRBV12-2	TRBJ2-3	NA	CASRPSLYTDTQYF	TGTGCAAGTCGCCCAAGCCTCTACACAGATACGCAGTATTTT
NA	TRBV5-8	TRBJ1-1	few	CPHTEAFF	TGCCCACACACAGAAGCTTTCTTT
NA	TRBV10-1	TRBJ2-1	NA	CASSDQGAGNNEQFF	TGCGCCAGCAGTGATCAAGGGGCGGGGAACAATGAGCAGTTCTTC
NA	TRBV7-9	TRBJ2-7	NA	CASSLAPDEQYF	TGTGCCAGCAGCTTAGCCCCAGACGAGCAGTACTTC
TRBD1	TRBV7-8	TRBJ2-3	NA	CASSLGPGQGAQDTQYF	TGTGCCAGCAGCTTAGGTCCGGGACAGGGGGCGCAAGATACGCAGTATTTT
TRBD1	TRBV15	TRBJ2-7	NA	CATSPRTGTGEQYF	TGTGCCACCAGCCCCCGGACAGGAACCGGGGAGCAGTACTTC
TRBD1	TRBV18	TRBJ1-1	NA	CASSPPKTGSQDVFF	TGTGCCAGCTCACCTCCTAAGACAGGGTCCCAGGATGTTTTCTTT
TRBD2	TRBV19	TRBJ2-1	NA	CASSPGLAGFYEQFF	TGTGCCAGTTCCCCGGGACTAGCGGGATTCTATGAGCAGTTCTTC
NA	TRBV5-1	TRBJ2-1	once	CASSLESGVRTEFF	TGCGCCAGCAGCTTGGAGAGCGGAGTCCGAACGGAGTTCTTC
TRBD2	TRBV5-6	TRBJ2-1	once	CASSLAGPYNEQFF	TGTGCCAGCAGCTTAGCGGGGCCGTACAATGAGCAGTTCTTC
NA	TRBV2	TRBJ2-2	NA	CASSEVAANTGELFF	TGTGCCAGCAGTGAAGTGGCAGCGAACACCGGGGAGCTGTTTTTT
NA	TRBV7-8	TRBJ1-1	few	CASSFGPQAPVNTEAFF	TGTGCCAGCAGCTTTGGGCCACAGGCCCCGGTAAACACTGAAGCTTTCTTT
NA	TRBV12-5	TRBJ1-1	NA	CASGLSNTNTEAFF	TGTGCTAGTGGTTTGTCCAACACGAACACTGAAGCTTTCTTT
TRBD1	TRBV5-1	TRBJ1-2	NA	CASSPGQGYGYTF	TGCGCCAGCAGCCCCGGACAGGGATACGGCTACACCTTC
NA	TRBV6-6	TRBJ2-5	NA	CATRGAVVGETQYF	TGTGCCACACGGGGGGCTGTCGTCGGGGAGACCCAGTACTTC
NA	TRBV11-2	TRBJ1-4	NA	CASSLESGATNEKLFF	TGTGCCAGCAGCTTAGAGTCAGGTGCCACTAATGAAAAACTGTTTTTT
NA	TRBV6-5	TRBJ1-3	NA	CASSYSYQEGNTIYF	TGTGCCAGCAGTTACTCCTACCAGGAAGGAAACACCATATATTTT
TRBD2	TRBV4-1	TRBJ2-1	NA	CASSQEESSGRGYEQFF	TGCGCCAGCAGCCAAGAAGAGTCTAGCGGGAGAGGCTATGAGCAGTTCTTC
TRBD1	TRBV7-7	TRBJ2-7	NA	CASSSTGDPYEQYF	TGTGCCAGCAGCTCCACAGGGGACCCCTACGAGCAGTACTTC
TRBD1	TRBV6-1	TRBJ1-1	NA	CASSPDRGTEAFF	TGTGCCAGCAGTCCAGACAGGGGGACTGAAGCTTTCTTT
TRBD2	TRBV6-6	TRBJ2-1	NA	CASSGLAVSSYNEQFF	TGTGCCAGCAGCGGACTAGCGGTTAGCTCCTACAATGAGCAGTTCTTC
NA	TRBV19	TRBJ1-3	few	CASKARRLFDSGNTIYF	TGTGCCAGTAAGGCTCGGAGACTCTTTGACTCTGGAAACACCATATATTTT
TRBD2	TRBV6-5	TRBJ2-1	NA	CASSRLSGSDEQFF	TGTGCCAGCAGTCGTCTCAGCGGGAGCGATGAGCAGTTCTTC
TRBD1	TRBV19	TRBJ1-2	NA	CASLEQGPANYGYTF	TGTGCCAGCTTAGAACAGGGGCCAGCTAACTATGGCTACACCTTC
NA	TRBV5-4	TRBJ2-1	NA	CASSPGGRDNEQFF	TGTGCCAGCAGCCCCGGGGGGCGGGACAATGAGCAGTTCTTC
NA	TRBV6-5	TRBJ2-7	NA	CASSPSPGEQYF	TGTGCCAGCAGCCCTTCCCCGGGCGAGCAGTACTTC
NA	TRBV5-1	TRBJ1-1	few	CASSLAAVREGTEAFF	TGCGCCAGCAGCTTGGCCGCGGTCAGGGAGGGCACTGAAGCTTTCTTT
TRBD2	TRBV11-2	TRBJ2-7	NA	CASSLEGGLPTSGIYEQYF	TGTGCCAGCAGCTTAGAGGGGGGGCTTCCGACTAGCGGGATCTACGAGCAGTACTTC